One sample yielded the 22 T cell receptor beta chains listed below, sequenced in a study of cytomegalovirus exposure and HLA in healthy donors. In the PCR, 60 Vbeta and 13 Jbeta primers were used. TCRdb keeps only in-frame clones here, not all; method: immunoSEQ multiplex PCR. The sample records over 130,000 clones, about 80% being singletons. Sequencing input: PBMCs. The origin of the receptors is a woman between 35 and 50 years old in good health and CMV-seropositive.

The chain combines TRBV7-9 with TRBJ2-7, with 7 positions matching TRBD1. The CDR3 is 15 amino acids. V shed 5 bases and J 0 bases; nucleotides not matched to a gene: 7. CDR1 and CDR2 from the germline V gene are SEHNR and FQNEAQ (reference sequence). DNA of the CDR3: TGTGCCAGCAGCGCCGGGACAGTCGGCTCCTACGAGCAGTACTTC. Amino acids: CASSAGTVGSYEQYF.

This clone was observed many times. V and J are TRBV2 and TRBJ1-1; D gene unclear. CDR1 is SNHLY and CDR2 is FYNNEI in the germline V gene. The CDR3 loop spans 13 amino acids. Trimming removed 7 bases from V and 0 bases from J, with 9 bases in between. The CDR3 bases are TGTGCCAGCAAGTCAGATATGAACACTGAAGCTTTCTTT. It specifies CASKSDMNTEAFF.

The genes are TRBV7-6 and TRBJ2-3, with TRBD2 matching 12 bases. The CDR3 is made up of 17 amino acids. The V gene end was trimmed by 2 bases and the J gene end by 3 bases; junction bases not matched to a gene: 6. Germline CDR1 and CDR2: SGHVS and FNYEAQ. The CDR3 protein is CASSLTSGRFVTDTQYF. CDR3 nucleotides: TGTGCCAGCAGCTTAACTAGCGGGAGGTTTGTGACAGATACGCAGTATTTT.

The chain uses TRBV6-5 and TRBJ1-5; 8 nucleotides match TRBD1. Germline CDR1 reads MNHEY; CDR2 reads SVGAGI. The CDR3 spans 14 residues. The trim removed 4 bases at V and 3 bases at J, leaving 2 bases unmatched. The CDR3 reads CASSWTGINQPQHF. The CDR3 DNA reads as TGTGCCAGCAGTTGGACAGGGATCAATCAGCCCCAGCATTTT.

The V call is TRBV2, the J call TRBJ2-7, with D tentatively TRBD1 (5 bases). V was cut by 3 bases and J by 3 bases, with 12 bases left in between. Germline CDR1 and CDR2: SNHLY and FYNNEI. The CDR3 has 14 amino acids. The CDR3 here is CASSDGQGGYEQYF. The CDR3 region has the DNA TGTGCCAGCAGTGACGGCCAGGGTGGCTACGAGCAGTACTTC.

The chain carries TRBV7-8 and TRBJ2-7, with D hard to call. The CDR3 sequence is 12 residues long. Trimming stripped 4 bases from V and 3 bases from J, with 7 bases between. Germline V gene lookup returns CDR1 SGHVS and CDR2 FQNEAQ. The CDR3 coding sequence is TGTGCCAGCAGCTCAGATATCTACGAGCAGTACTTC. It encodes CASSSDIYEQYF.

The chain joins TRBV7-2 to TRBJ2-1, with TRBD2 matching over 12 bases. Germline CDR1 is SGHTA and CDR2 is FQGNSA. The CDR3 totals 17 residues. V lost 9 bases, J lost 0 bases, and 9 bases stayed unmatched. CDR3 protein: CASKRTSGTLSYNEQFF. The CDR3 coding sequence is TGTGCCAGTAAGCGGACTAGCGGGACCCTCTCCTACAATGAGCAGTTCTTC.

The J gene is TRBJ2-7, the V gene TRBV28; D might be TRBD2 (6 bases). Germline V gene data show CDR1 as MDHEN and CDR2 as SYDVKM. V lost 3 bases and J lost 7, with 13 bases in between. The CDR3 totals 13 residues. The CDR3 reads CASSFAGRDEQYF. CDR3 sequence (DNA): TGTGCCAGCAGTTTCGCAGGGCGGGATGAGCAGTACTTC.

V is TRBV15 and J is TRBJ1-1; tentative D call: TRBD1 (5 bases). Trimming took 4 bases from V and 4 from J, leaving 10 bases between them. Germline CDR1 LNHNV, CDR2 YYDKDF (reference sequence). The CDR3 runs 13 residues. Here the CDR3 DNA reads TGTGCCACCAGCATACGGGGGAGCACTGAAGCTTTCTTT. This codes for CATSIRGSTEAFF.

There are a few counts of this clone. The CDR3 loop reads CASSQREVTDTQYF. The CDR3 nucleotides read TGTGCCAGCAGCCAGAGGGAGGTGACAGATACGCAGTATTTT. The V and J genes are TRBV6-5 and TRBJ2-3; a weak D match, TRBD2 (6 bases). Germline V gene sequence: CDR1 MNHEY, CDR2 SVGAGI. The CDR3 is 14 residues long. Trimming cost V 6 bases and J 3 bases, with 13 bases left between them.

The J gene is TRBJ2-7, the V gene TRBV11-2, with TRBD1 identical over 7 bases. V gave up 5 bases and J gave up 6 bases; unmatched junction bases: 10. The CDR3 runs to 14 residues. Germline lookup yields CDR1 SGHAT and CDR2 FQNNGV. The DNA for the CDR3 is TGTGCCAGCAGCCTCTCGAGGGGGCCCTTCGAGCAGTACTTC. It is translated as CASSLSRGPFEQYF.

This sequence joins TRBV5-4 and TRBJ2-5, with 7 bases matching TRBD2. The junction had 5 bases not matched to a gene; V was cut back by 0 bases and J by 3 bases. CDR1 is SGHNT and CDR2 is YYREEE in the germline V gene (reference sequence). The CDR3 sequence is 15 residues long. The CDR3 bases are TGTGCCAGCAGCTTGGAGGCGGGAGTCAAAGAGACCCAGTACTTC. Protein product: CASSLEAGVKETQYF.

The rearrangement uses TRBV5-1 and TRBJ2-2, with D maybe TRBD2 (5 bases). CDR1 and CDR2 from the germline V gene are SGHRS and YFSETQ. CDR3 length: 13 residues. The ends were cut back, 4 bases at V and 7 bases at J, with 11 bases in the middle. CDR3 sequence: CASSDTRGGELFF. CDR3 nucleotide sequence: TGCGCCAGCAGCGACACTAGAGGCGGGGAGCTGTTTTTT.

This chain links TRBV10-3 with TRBJ2-7; 10 bases line up with TRBD2. Germline CDR1 is ENHRY and CDR2 is SYGVKD. V shed 7 bases and J 0 bases; nucleotides not matched to a gene: 9. The CDR3 totals 16 residues. CDR3 nucleotides: TGTGCCATCAAGTCCGGGACTAGCGAAAGCTCCTACGAGCAGTACTTC. Translation gives CAIKSGTSESSYEQYF.

J is TRBJ2-1 and V is TRBV4-1, with a weak D call TRBD2 (5 bases). This CDR3 comprises 17 residues. The germline gives CDR1 MGHRA, CDR2 YSYEKL. Trimming stripped 0 bases from V and 4 bases from J, with 16 bases between. The CDR3 DNA follows: TGCGCCAGCAGCCAAGATCTGCGGGTCTCCCAATACAATGAGCAGTTCTTC. This codes for CASSQDLRVSQYNEQFF.

In DNA, the CDR3 is TGTGCCAGCAGCTGGCAGATGGGGGAGCTGTTTTTT. Encoded protein: CASSWQMGELFF. The chain carries TRBV7-2 and TRBJ2-2; no definite D call. V dropped 4 bases and J dropped 8 bases, with 8 bases sitting between them. This CDR3 is built from 12 residues. The V gene's germline CDR1 is SGHTA and CDR2 FQGNSA.

The gene calls are TRBV7-8 and TRBJ1-4; D unresolved. The germline V and J ends were trimmed by 5 bases and 2 bases, with 12 bases remaining between them. CDR1 is SGHVS, CDR2 FQNEAQ, per germline. The CDR3 sequence is 15 residues long. The DNA of the CDR3 is TGTGCCAGCAGCCCCACACGTACCACTAATGAAAAACTGTTTTTT. It is translated as CASSPTRTTNEKLFF.

This chain joins TRBV5-1 and TRBJ2-7; possibly TRBD2 for D (6 bases). Trimming removed 0 bases from V and 0 bases from J, with 13 bases in between. The germline CDR1 and CDR2 sequences are SGHRS and YFSETQ. The CDR3 spans 16 residues. The CDR3 region is CASSLEGTLSSYEQYF. CDR3 in DNA: TGCGCCAGCAGCTTGGAGGGGACTTTAAGCTCCTACGAGCAGTACTTC.

This clone was detected a few times. The chain employs TRBV28 and TRBJ2-5; no firm D call. The V end lost 7 bases, the J end lost 1 base, and 7 bases lay between the germline ends. The CDR3 length is 12 residues. CDR1 and CDR2 (germline): MDHEN, SYDVKM. The CDR3 protein is CASKESQETQYF. CDR3 sequence (DNA): TGTGCCAGCAAGGAGTCCCAAGAGACCCAGTACTTC.

This clone was detected once. The chain joins TRBV7-9 to TRBJ2-5, with 10 bases lining up with TRBD1. The J call is doubtful: the DNA matches TRBJ2-7 better. Germline V CDR1 and CDR2: SEHNR, FQNEAQ (reference sequence). This CDR3 has 14 amino acids. The CDR3 protein is CASSLPGQGTEQYF. CDR3 nucleotide sequence: TGTGCCAGCAGCTTACCGGGACAGGGGACCGAGCAGTACTTC.

CDR3 residues: CASSQFPGSVVYEQYF. DNA of the CDR3: TGTGCCAGCAGCCAGTTTCCGGGGTCGGTGGTCTACGAGCAGTACTTC. This rearrangement joins TRBV4-2 to TRBJ2-7; D might be TRBD2 (5 bases). V was cut by 3 bases and J by 3 bases, with 18 bases left in between. CDR3 length: 16 residues. Germline CDR1 is LGHNA and CDR2 is YNFKEQ.

This sequence joins TRBV19 and TRBJ2-7; 13 bases match TRBD2. J was trimmed by 2 bases and V by 5 bases; bases with no gene match: 3. The germline V gene has CDR1 LNHDA and CDR2 SQIVND (reference sequence). The CDR3 is 15 residues long. The CDR3 region has the DNA TGTGCCAGTAGTCTTGGGACTAGCGGGACCTACGAGCAGTACTTC. Its protein is CASSLGTSGTYEQYF.